This T cell receptor beta chain stems from a study of CD8 T cells in ankylosing spondylitis. On this clonotype itself: The antigen is undetermined.

Germline V gene data show CDR1 as LNHDA and CDR2 as SQIVND (reference sequence). This CDR3 has 15 residues. The V end was cut by 8 bases, the J end by 2 bases, with 16 bases between. Broader study findings: Blood from ankylosing spondylitis patients appeared to carry a characteristic eight-variant TCR beta motif.

TCRdb re-called the 5' RACE reads through MiXCR, storing one row per CDR3 protein. The data contain 330,000 or so distinct CDR3 sequences, around 7.6% of them singletons. The sequenced material came from blood, either unsorted or a sorted T cell fraction (not recorded which). The chain carries TRBV19 and TRBJ1-5; weak D call: TRBD1 (6 bases). This TCR was recovered from a male donor with ankylosing spondylitis. CDR3 loop: CASSQTRGGNQPQHF. The CDR3 nucleotides read TGTGCCAGTTCTCAGACTAGGGGGGGCAATCAGCCCCAGCATTTT.